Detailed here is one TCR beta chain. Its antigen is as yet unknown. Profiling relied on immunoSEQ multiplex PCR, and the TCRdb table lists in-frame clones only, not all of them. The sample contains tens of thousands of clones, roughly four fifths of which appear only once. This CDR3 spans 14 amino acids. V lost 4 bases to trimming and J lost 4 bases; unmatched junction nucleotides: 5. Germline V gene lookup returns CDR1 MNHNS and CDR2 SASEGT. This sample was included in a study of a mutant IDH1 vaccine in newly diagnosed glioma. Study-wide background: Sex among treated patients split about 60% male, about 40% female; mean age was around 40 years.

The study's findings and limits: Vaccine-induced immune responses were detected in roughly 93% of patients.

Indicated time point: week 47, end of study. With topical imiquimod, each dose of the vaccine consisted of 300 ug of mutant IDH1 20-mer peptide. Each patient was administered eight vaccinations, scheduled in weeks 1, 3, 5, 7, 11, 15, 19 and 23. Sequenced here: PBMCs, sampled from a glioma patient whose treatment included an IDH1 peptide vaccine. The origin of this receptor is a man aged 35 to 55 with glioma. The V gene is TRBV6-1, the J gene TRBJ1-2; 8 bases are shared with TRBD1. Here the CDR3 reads CASSAGTGLYGYTF. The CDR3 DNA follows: TGTGCCAGCAGTGCCGGGACAGGACTCTATGGCTACACCTTC.